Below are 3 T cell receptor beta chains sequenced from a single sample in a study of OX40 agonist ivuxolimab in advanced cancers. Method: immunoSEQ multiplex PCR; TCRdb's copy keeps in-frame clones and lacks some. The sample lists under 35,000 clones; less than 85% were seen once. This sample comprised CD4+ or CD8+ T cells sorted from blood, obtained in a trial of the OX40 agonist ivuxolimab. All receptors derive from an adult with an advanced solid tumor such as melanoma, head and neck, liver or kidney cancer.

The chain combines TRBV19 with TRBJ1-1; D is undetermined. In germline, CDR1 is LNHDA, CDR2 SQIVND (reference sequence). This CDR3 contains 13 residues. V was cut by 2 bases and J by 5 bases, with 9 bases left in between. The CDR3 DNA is TGTGCCAGTAGTATACGGACTGATACTGAAGCTTTCTTT. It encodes CASSIRTDTEAFF. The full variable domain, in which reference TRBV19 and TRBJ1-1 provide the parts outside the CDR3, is DGGITQSPKYLFRKEGQNVTLSCEQNLNHDAMYWYRQDPGQGLRLIYYSQIVNDFQKGDIAEGYSVSREKKESFPLTVTSAQKNPTAFYLCASSIRTDTEAFFGQGTRLTVV.

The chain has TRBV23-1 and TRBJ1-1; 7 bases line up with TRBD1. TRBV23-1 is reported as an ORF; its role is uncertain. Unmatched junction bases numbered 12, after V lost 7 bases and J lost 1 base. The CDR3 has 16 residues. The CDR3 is CASTRKDRVTNTEAFF. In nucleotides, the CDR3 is TGCGCCAGCACCCGGAAAGACAGGGTGACGAACACTGAAGCTTTCTTT.

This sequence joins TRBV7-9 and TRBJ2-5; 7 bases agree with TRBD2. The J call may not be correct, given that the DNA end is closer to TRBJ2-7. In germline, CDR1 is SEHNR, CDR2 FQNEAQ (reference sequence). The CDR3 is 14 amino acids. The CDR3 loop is CASSRRGVTYEQYF. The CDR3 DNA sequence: TGTGCCAGCAGTCGACGGGGGGTTACCTACGAGCAGTACTTC.